Included here is one T cell receptor (beta chain) sequence, with context. What it recognizes is unknown. The CDR3 length is 15 residues. Per the germline V gene, CDR1 is SGHTA and CDR2 is FQGNSA. Trimming shortened V by 5 bases and J by 2 bases, and 14 bases separated the two germline ends. Although they were nominally healthy when sampled, donors likely had unrecorded immune exposures. The data belong to a study of cytomegalovirus exposure and HLA in healthy donors. It was with 60 Vbeta and 13 Jbeta primers that the PCR ran. Measured with immunoSEQ multiplex PCR; TCRdb has only the in-frame clones, and not every one. The sample consists of under 150,000 clones, more than 70% of them appearing once. Findings and caveats of the study: Analysis performed later showed TCR beta chains linked to HLA being more clonally expanded than equally common others. The investigators catalogued 150 or so TCR beta chains as cytomegalovirus-associated. An analysis done earlier found most TCR beta V segments productive about 87% or about 30% of the time.

The chain employs TRBV7-2 and TRBJ2-3; weak D call: TRBD1 (6 bases). The origin of this receptor is a woman aged 45-59 years in good health and CMV-seronegative. What was sequenced was PBMCs. The CDR3 nucleotides read TGTGCCAGCAGCCGGGGACAACTAAACACAGATACGCAGTATTTT. It encodes CASSRGQLNTDTQYF.